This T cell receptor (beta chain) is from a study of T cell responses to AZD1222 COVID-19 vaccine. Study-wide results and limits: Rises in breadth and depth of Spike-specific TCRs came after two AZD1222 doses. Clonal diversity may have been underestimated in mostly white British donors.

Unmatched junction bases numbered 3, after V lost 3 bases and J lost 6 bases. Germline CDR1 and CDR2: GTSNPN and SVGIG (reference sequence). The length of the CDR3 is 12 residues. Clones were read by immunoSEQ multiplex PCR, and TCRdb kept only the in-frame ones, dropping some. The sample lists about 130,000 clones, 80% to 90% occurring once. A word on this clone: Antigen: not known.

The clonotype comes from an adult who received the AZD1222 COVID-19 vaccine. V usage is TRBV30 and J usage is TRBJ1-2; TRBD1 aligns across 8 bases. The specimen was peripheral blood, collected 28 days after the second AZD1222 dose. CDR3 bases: TGTGCCTGGAGGTCAGGGGGCGATGGCTACACCTTC. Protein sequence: CAWRSGGDGYTF.